This TCR beta chain was profiled in a study of blood T cells in healthy people across ages. The germline V gene encodes CDR1 SGHRS and CDR2 YFSETQ. CDR3 size: 15 residues. Together with a sample-barcoded 5' primer, a J-beta primer mix was included in a second PCR lasting roughly 6 to 12 cycles. Researchers report that each sample yielded at least 2.5 million CDR3-containing paired-end reads. TCRdb called the 5' RACE reads again in MiXCR, with one record for every CDR3 protein. Of fewer than 800,000 distinct CDR3 sequences listed, around a quarter are singletons. This clonotype was detected only a few times. The antigen is undetermined. Relative to the germline gene, one junction end is altered; a read error may explain this. General study findings and limits: Age showed a roughly linear inverse relationship with TCR beta diversity per million T cells.

These records were also assigned to another study, of T cells of mothers and their children. That report adds: Five to seven children, together with their three healthy Caucasian mothers, made up the donors.

V gene TRBV5-1 combines with J gene TRBJ2-5, with D perhaps matching TRBD1 or TRBD2 (5 bases each). The DNA end favors TRBJ2-1, so the J call may be wrong. The sequence was obtained from a boy aged 5 to 17 in good health. The sample consisted of blood. The CDR3 sequence is CASRVSGPSYNDQFF. DNA for the CDR3: TGCGCCAGCAGGGTGTCGGGACCAAGCTACAATGATCAGTTCTTC.